This T cell receptor beta chain is from a study of PD-1 blockade in classical Hodgkin lymphoma. General study points: Partial responders and progressors had significantly lower baseline TCR diversity.

This table comes from immunoSEQ multiplex PCR, and its TCRdb copy is limited to in-frame clones, with some not included. Of some 18,000 clones listed, more than 75% are singletons. In every patient, relapse followed autologous stem cell transplantation, while exposure to brentuximab vedotin differed. To note about this clone: No antigen is known for it.

Germline CDR1 MNHEY, CDR2 SMNVEV (reference sequence). Between the trimmed V and J ends, which lost 6 bases and 0 bases, there was a span of 15 bases. CDR3 length equals 16 residues. The TCR was taken from a human donor with classical Hodgkin lymphoma. Sequences were derived from peripheral blood mononuclear cells (PBMCs), sampled before the second cycle of nivolumab. The chain uses TRBV27 and TRBJ2-1, with D possibly being TRBD2 (5 bases). The chain's CDR3 is CASSDLRGISYNEQFF. CDR3 in DNA: TGTGCCAGCAGCGACCTAAGAGGGATCTCCTACAATGAGCAGTTCTTC.